This TCR beta chain came from a study of cytotoxic CD8 clonotypes in ibrutinib-treated CLL. Whole-study findings and limits: Public clonotypes were rare and shrank or held steady on treatment.

J was trimmed by 4 bases and V by 5 bases; bases with no gene match: 5. The CDR3 is 14 residues long. CDR1 is MNHEY, CDR2 SVGAGI, per germline. The assay was immunoSEQ multiplex PCR, and TCRdb's table has in-frame clones only and misses some. The repertoire holds tens of thousands of clones, with approximately 86% as singletons. A remark on this clone: What it binds is unknown.

The clonotype was recovered from a human donor with chronic lymphocytic leukemia. The sequencing here drew on PBMCs, taken before ibrutinib treatment. V gene TRBV6-5 combines with J gene TRBJ1-1, with 9 bases matching TRBD1. The CDR3 coding sequence is TGTGCCAGCAGTGGACAGGGGTGGAGCACTGAAGCTTTCTTT. Its translation: CASSGQGWSTEAFF.